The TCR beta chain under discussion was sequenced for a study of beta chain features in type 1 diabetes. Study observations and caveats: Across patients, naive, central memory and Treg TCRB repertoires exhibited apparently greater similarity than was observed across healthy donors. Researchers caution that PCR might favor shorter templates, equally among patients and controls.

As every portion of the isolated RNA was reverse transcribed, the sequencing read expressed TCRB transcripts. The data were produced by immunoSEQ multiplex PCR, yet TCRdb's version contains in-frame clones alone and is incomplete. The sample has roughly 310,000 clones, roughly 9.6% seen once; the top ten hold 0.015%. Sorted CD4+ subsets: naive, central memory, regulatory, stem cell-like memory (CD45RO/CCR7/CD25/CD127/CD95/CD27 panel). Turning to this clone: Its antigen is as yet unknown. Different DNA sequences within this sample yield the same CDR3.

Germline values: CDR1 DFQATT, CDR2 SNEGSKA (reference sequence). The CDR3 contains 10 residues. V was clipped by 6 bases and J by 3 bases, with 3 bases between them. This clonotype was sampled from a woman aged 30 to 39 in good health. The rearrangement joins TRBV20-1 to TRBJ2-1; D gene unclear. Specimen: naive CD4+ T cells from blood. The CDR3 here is CSASYNEQFF. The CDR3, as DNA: TGCAGTGCCAGCTACAATGAGCAGTTCTTC.